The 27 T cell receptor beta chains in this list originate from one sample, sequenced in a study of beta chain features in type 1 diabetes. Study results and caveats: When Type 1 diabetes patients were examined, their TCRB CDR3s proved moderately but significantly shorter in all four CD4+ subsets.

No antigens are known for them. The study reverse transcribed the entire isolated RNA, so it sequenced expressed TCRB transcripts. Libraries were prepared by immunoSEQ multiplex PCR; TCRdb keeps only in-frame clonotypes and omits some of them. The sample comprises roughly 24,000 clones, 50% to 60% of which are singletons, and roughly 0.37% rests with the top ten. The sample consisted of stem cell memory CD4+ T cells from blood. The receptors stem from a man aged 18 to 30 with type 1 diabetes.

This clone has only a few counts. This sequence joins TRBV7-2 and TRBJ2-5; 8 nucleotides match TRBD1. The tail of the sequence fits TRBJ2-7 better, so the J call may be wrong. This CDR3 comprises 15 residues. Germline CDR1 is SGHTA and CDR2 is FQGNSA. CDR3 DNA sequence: TGTGCCAGCAGCTTAGTAGGACAGGGTCTCGACGAGCAGTACTTC. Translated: CASSLVGQGLDEQYF.

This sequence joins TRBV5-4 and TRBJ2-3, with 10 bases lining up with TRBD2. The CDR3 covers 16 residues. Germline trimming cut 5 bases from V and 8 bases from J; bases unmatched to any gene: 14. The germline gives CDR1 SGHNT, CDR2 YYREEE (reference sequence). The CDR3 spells CASRAGTSASGSTQYF. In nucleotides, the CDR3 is TGTGCCAGCAGGGCCGGGACTAGCGCCTCAGGAAGTACGCAGTATTTT. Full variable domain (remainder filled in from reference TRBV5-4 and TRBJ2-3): ETGVTQSPTHLIKTRGQQVTLRCSSQSGHNTVSWYQQALGQGPQFIFQYYREEENGRGNFPPRFSGLQFPNYSSELNVNALELDDSALYLCASRAGTSASGSTQYFGPGTRLTVL.

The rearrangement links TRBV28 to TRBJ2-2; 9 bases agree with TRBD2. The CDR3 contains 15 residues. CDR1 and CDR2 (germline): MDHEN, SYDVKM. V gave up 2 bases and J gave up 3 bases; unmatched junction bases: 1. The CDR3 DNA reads TGTGCCAGCAGTTTAAGACTAGCGGACACCGGGGAGCTGTTTTTT. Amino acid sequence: CASSLRLADTGELFF.

The CDR3 loop is CAWRRDRGPYEQYF. In nucleotides, the CDR3 is TGTGCCTGGAGACGGGACAGGGGTCCCTACGAGCAGTACTTC. The J gene is TRBJ2-5, the V gene TRBV30; 10 bases are shared with TRBD1. The J call may be incorrect, as the DNA end agrees better with TRBJ2-7. This CDR3 contains 14 residues. Germline values: CDR1 GTSNPN, CDR2 SVGIG (reference sequence).

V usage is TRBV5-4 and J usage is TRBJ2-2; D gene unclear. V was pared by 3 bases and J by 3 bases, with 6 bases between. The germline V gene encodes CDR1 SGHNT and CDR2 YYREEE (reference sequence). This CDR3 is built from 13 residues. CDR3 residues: CASSSADTGELFF. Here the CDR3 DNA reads TGTGCCAGCAGCTCGGCGGACACCGGGGAGCTGTTTTTT.

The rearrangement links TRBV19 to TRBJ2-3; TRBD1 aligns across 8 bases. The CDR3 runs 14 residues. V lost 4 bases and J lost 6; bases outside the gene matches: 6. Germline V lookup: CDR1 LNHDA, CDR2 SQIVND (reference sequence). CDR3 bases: TGTGCCAGTAGTAACAGGGGGTTCGGCGATACGCAGTATTTT. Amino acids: CASSNRGFGDTQYF.

The CDR3 sequence is CASSLWSSGRYEQFF. The CDR3 bases are TGTGCCAGCAGTTTATGGTCTAGCGGGAGGTATGAGCAGTTCTTC. The chain combines TRBV28 with TRBJ2-1; 11 nucleotides agree with TRBD2. V lost 0 bases and J lost 8; bases outside the gene matches: 3. The CDR3 is made up of 15 amino acids. Looked up from germline, CDR1 is MDHEN and CDR2 is SYDVKM.

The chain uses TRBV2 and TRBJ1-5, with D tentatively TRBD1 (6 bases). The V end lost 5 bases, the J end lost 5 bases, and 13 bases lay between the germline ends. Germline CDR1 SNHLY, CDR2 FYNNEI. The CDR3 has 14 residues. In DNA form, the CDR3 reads TGTGCCAGCAGTCTTCGGGACATCCATCAGCCCCAGCATTTT. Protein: CASSLRDIHQPQHF.

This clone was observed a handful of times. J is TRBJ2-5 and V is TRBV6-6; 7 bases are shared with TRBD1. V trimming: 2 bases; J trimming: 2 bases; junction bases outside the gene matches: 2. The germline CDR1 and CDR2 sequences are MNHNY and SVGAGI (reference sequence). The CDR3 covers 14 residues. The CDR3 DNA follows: TGTGCCAGCAGTTACGACAGGGCTCAAGAGACCCAGTACTTC. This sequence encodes CASSYDRAQETQYF.

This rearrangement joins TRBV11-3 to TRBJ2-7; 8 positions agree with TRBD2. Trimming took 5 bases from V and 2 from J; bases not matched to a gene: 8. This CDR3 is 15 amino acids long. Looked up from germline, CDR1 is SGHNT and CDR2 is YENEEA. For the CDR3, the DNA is TGTGCCAGCAGCCCTTCGGGAGCGGGAGCCTACGAGCAGTACTTC. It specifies CASSPSGAGAYEQYF.

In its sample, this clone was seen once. The CDR3 region is CASSPRGDRGHQGQFF. The CDR3 region has the DNA TGTGCCAGCTCACCACGTGGGGACAGGGGGCACCAGGGGCAGTTCTTC. This chain uses TRBV18 with TRBJ2-1, with 12 bases aligning to TRBD1. This CDR3 is 16 amino acids long. The germline V gene has CDR1 KGHSH and CDR2 LQKENI. J was trimmed by 12 bases and V by 1 base; bases with no gene match: 10.

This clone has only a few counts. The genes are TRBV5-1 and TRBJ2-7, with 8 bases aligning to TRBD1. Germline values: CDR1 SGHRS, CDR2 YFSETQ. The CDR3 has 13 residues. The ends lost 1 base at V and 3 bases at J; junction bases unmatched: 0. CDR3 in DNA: TGCGCCAGCAGCTTGACAGGGGGCTACGAGCAGTACTTC. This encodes CASSLTGGYEQYF.

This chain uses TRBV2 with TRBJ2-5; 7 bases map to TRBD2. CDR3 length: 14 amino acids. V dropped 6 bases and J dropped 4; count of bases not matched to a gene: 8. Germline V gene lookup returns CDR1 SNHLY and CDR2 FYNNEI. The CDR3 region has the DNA TGTGCCAGCAGCAACATGGGGGGGGGAGAGACCCAGTACTTC. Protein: CASSNMGGGETQYF.

CDR3 DNA sequence: TGTGCCAGCAGTTACCAGGGCGGATACACCGGGGAGCTGTTTTTT. Translation gives CASSYQGGYTGELFF. The chain recombines TRBV6-5 with TRBJ2-2; D might be TRBD1 (5 bases). V lost 2 bases and J lost 3, with 10 bases in between. Germline loops: CDR1 MNHEY, CDR2 SVGAGI. The CDR3 covers 15 residues.

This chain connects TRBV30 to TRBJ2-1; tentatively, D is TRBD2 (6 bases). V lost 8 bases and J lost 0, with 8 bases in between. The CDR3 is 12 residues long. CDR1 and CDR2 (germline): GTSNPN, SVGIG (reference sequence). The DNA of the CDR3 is TGTGCCGGAGGGGACTCCTACAATGAGCAGTTCTTC. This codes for CAGGDSYNEQFF.

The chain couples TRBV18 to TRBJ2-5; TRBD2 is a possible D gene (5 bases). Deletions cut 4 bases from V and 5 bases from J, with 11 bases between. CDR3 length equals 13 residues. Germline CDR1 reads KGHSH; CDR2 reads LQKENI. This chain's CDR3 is CASSQTGKETQYF. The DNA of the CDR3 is TGTGCCAGCTCACAGACGGGGAAGGAGACCCAGTACTTC.

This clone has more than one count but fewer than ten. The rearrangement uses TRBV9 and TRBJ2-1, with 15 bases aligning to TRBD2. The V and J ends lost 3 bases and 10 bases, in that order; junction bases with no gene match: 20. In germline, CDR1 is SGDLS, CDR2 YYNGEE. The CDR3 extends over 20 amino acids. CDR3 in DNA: TGTGCCAGCAGCGGCAGTAGATACGGGACTAGCGGGGGGTTCCCTAGGGAGCAGTTCTTC. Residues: CASSGSRYGTSGGFPREQFF.

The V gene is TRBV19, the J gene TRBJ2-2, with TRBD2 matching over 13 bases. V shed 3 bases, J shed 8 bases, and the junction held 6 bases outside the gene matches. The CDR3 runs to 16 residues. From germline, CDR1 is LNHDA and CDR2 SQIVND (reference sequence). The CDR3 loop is CASSITSGRARGELFF. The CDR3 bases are TGTGCCAGTAGTATTACTAGCGGGAGGGCCAGGGGGGAGCTGTTTTTT. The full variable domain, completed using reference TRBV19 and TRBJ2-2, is DGGITQSPKYLFRKEGQNVTLSCEQNLNHDAMYWYRQDPGQGLRLIYYSQIVNDFQKGDIAEGYSVSREKKESFPLTVTSAQKNPTAFYLCASSITSGRARGELFFGEGSRLTVL.

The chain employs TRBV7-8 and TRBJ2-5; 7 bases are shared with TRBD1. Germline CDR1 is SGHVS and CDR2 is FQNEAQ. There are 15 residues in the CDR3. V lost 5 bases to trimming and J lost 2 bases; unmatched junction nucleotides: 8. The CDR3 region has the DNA TGTGCCAGCAGCCGAGACAGGGCTCTTCAAGAGACCCAGTACTTC. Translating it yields CASSRDRALQETQYF.

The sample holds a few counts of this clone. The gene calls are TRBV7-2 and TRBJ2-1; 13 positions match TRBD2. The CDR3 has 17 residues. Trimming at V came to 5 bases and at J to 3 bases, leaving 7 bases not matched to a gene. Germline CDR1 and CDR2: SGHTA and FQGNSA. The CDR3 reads CASSPGTSGKHYNEQFF. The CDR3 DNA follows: TGTGCCAGCAGCCCCGGGACTAGCGGGAAACACTACAATGAGCAGTTCTTC.

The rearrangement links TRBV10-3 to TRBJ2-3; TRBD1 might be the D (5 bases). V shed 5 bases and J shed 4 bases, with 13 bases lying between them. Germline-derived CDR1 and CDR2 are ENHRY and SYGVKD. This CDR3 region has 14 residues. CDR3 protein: CAISTSGNSDTQYF. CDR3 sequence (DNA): TGTGCCATCAGTACCTCAGGGAACTCAGATACGCAGTATTTT.

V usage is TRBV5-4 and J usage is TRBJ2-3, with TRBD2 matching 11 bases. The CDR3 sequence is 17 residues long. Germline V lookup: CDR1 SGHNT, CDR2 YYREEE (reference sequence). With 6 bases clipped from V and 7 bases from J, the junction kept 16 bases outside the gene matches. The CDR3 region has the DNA TGTGCCAGCACCCCCGGGGGGACTAGCGGACGAGCCAATACGCAGTATTTT. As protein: CASTPGGTSGRANTQYF.

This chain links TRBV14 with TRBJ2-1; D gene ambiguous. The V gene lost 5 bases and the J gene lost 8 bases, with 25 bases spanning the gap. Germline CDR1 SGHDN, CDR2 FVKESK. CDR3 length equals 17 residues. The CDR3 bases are TGTGCCAGCAGCGAAGGCCGGGTAAATACGTGGTTTGATGAGCAGTTCTTC. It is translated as CASSEGRVNTWFDEQFF.

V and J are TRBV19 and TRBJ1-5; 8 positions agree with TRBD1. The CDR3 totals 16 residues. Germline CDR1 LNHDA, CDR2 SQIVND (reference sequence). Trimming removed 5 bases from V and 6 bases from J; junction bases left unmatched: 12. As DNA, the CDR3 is TGTGCCAGTAGTTCCCCCGGCAGGGGGCTGGGTCAGCCCCAGCATTTT. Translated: CASSSPGRGLGQPQHF. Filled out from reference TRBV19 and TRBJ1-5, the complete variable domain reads DGGITQSPKYLFRKEGQNVTLSCEQNLNHDAMYWYRQDPGQGLRLIYYSQIVNDFQKGDIAEGYSVSREKKESFPLTVTSAQKNPTAFYLCASSSPGRGLGQPQHFGDGTRLSIL.

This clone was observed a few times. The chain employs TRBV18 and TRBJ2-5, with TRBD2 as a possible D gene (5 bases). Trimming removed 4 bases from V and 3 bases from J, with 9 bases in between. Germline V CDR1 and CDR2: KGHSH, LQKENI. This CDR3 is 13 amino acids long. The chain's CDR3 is CASSRSREETQYF. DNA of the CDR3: TGTGCCAGCTCACGGTCGAGGGAAGAGACCCAGTACTTC.

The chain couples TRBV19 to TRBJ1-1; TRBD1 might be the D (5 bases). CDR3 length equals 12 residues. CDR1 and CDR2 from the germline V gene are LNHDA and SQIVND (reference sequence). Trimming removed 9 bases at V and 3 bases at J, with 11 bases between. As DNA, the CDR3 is TGTGCCAGCAGTCGGGGGGACACTGAAGCTTTCTTT. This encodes CASSRGDTEAFF.

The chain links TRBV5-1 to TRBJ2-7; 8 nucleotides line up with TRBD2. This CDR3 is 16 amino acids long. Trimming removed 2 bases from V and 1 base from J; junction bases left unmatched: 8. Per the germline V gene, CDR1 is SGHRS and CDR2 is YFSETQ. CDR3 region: CASSLTTGGTSYEQYF. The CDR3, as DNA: TGCGCCAGCAGCTTAACTACGGGGGGGACGTCCTACGAGCAGTACTTC.